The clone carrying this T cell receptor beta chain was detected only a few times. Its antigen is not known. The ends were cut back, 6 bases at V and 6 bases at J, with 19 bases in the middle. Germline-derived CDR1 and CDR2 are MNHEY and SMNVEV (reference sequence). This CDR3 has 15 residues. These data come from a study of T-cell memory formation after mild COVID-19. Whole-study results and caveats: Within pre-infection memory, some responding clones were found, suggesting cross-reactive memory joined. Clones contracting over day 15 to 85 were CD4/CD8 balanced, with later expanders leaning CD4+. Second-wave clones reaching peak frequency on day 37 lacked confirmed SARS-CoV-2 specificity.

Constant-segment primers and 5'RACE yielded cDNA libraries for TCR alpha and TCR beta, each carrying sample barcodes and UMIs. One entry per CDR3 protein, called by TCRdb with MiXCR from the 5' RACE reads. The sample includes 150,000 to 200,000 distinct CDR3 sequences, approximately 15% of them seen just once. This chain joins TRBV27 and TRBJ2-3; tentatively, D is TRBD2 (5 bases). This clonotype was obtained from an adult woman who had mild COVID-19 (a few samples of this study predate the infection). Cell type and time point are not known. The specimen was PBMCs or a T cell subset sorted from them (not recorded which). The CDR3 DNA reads TGTGCCAGCAGGGGATTGGACTTCTTGACCGATACGCAGTATTTT. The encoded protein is CASRGLDFLTDTQYF.